Listed here is a single TCR beta chain. Its specificity is unknown. The data originate from a study of OX40 agonist ivuxolimab in advanced cancers. General study findings and limits: Certain nonresponding patients likewise had low normalized T-cell clonal expansion.

The CDR3 spans 14 residues. The germline V gene has CDR1 SGHTA and CDR2 FQGNSA. The V segment lost 2 bases and the J segment 0 bases; nucleotides outside the gene matches: 0. Only in-frame clones appear in the TCRdb table, and some are missing; sequencing was by immunoSEQ multiplex PCR. In the table there are approximately 110,000 clones, roughly 90% of which are singletons. The starting material was CD4+ or CD8+ T cells sorted from blood, obtained in a trial of the OX40 agonist ivuxolimab. The sequence was obtained from an adult with an advanced solid tumor such as melanoma, head and neck, liver or kidney cancer. The chain uses TRBV7-2 and TRBJ2-7; 8 bases agree with TRBD1. Written as DNA, the CDR3 is TGTGCCAGCAGCTTACAGGGGGCCTCCTACGAGCAGTACTTC. It specifies CASSLQGASYEQYF.